This T cell receptor (beta chain) originates from a study of blood T cell repertoires in COVID-19. Background on the study: Acute-phase and convalescent COVID-19 samples originated in the United States, Italy and Spain. PBMCs, B-cell-depleted T cells, or T cells were the source of the cDNA or gDNA that made up the material.

Original analysis: Estimation of nucleated cell counts relied on the amplification of reference gene primers. Using immunoSEQ multiplex PCR, the repertoire was profiled, and TCRdb retains in-frame clones only, with some absent. V, J and clone size derive from that table, while D and trimming were established from the DNA sequence. The sample lists more than 100,000 clones, approximately 79% seen once, with 2.4% in the top ten. In germline, CDR1 is SNHLY, CDR2 FYNNEI. This CDR3 has 16 amino acids. Trimming stripped 6 bases from V and 3 bases from J, with 18 bases between. The sequence was collected from a man in his forties with acute COVID-19. Specimen: PBMCs or T cells enriched from blood (not recorded which). V usage is TRBV2 and J usage is TRBJ2-1, with D tentatively TRBD2 (6 bases). The chain's CDR3 is CASRGGLPQGYNEQFF. For the CDR3, the DNA is TGTGCCAGCAGGGGGGGACTCCCCCAGGGCTACAATGAGCAGTTCTTC.